This T cell receptor beta chain originates from a study of T-cell memory formation after mild COVID-19. Overall study context: There were largely donor-specific TCR clusters.

TCRdb redid the calling of the 5' RACE reads with MiXCR, one entry per CDR3 protein. The sample contains under 650,000 distinct CDR3 sequences, about 20% of which appear only once. This CDR3 comprises 17 residues. V lost 3 bases to trimming and J lost 2 bases, with 22 bases between them. Germline V gene sequence: CDR1 DFQATT, CDR2 SNEGSKA (reference sequence). The sample was PBMCs or a T cell subset sorted from them (not recorded which). This receptor was identified in an adult woman who had mild COVID-19 (a few samples of this study predate the infection). Cell type and time point are not known. V is TRBV20-1 and J is TRBJ2-5; a possible D gene is TRBD2 (5 bases). The CDR3 DNA reads TGCAGTGCTAGCAACCCTGCCGAGAGGGATATACAAGAGACCCAGTACTTC. It encodes CSASNPAERDIQETQYF.